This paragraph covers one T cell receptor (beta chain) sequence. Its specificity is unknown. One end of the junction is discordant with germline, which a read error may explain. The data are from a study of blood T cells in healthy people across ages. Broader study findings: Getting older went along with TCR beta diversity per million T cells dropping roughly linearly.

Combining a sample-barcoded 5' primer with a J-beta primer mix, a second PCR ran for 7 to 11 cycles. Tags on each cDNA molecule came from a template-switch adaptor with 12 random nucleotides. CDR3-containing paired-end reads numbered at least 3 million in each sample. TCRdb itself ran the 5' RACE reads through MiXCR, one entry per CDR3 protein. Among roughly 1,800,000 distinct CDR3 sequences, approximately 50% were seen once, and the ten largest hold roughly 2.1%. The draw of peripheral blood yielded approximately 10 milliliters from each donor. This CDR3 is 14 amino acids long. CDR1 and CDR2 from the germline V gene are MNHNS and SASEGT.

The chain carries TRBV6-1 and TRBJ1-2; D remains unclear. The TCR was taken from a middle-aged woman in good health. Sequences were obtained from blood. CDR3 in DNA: TGTGCCAGCAATGAACCTGGAGTCGCCTATGGCTACACCTTC. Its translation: CASNEPGVAYGYTF.